The 15 T cell receptor beta chains below all came from one sample that was sequenced in a study of T cells in localized non-small cell lung cancer. TCRdb keeps only in-frame clones here, not all; method: immunoSEQ multiplex PCR. The sample includes around 19,000 clones, 91% of them seen just once. Sequences were derived from peripheral blood, sampled before any cancer treatment. These receptor sequences come from a woman between 35 and 75 years old with stage I lung adenocarcinoma.

This rearrangement joins TRBV6-5 to TRBJ1-2; D is possibly TRBD1 (5 bases). The CDR3 totals 13 residues. Trimming stripped 6 bases from V and 3 bases from J, with 11 bases between. Germline CDR1 MNHEY, CDR2 SVGAGI. Here the CDR3 reads CASRKGLYYGYTF. The DNA of the CDR3 is TGTGCCAGCAGGAAGGGACTTTACTATGGCTACACCTTC.

The rearrangement joins TRBV6-4 to TRBJ2-7; D remains unclear. The CDR3 covers 17 residues. Germline assignment: CDR1 MRHNA and CDR2 SNTAGT. V lost 0 bases and J lost 7, with 22 bases in between. The CDR3 region is CASSDSIERGLRSEQYF. The CDR3 bases are TGTGCCAGCAGTGACTCGATCGAGCGAGGCCTACGATCGGAGCAGTACTTC.

This clone was recorded a few times. The chain employs TRBV5-1 and TRBJ2-1, with 8 bases aligning to TRBD2. V lost 0 bases to trimming and J lost 9 bases; unmatched junction nucleotides: 5. Germline loops: CDR1 SGHRS, CDR2 YFSETQ. The CDR3 totals 14 residues. Here the CDR3 DNA reads TGCGCCAGCAGCTTGGCGGGGGGGCCCGGTGAGCAGTTCTTC. Translation gives CASSLAGGPGEQFF.

V is TRBV6-6 and J is TRBJ2-7; a weak D match, TRBD1 (5 bases). The V gene's germline CDR1 is MNHNY and CDR2 SVGAGI (reference sequence). V lost 5 bases and J 4 bases, leaving 12 bases between the germline ends. The CDR3 loop spans 13 amino acids. CDR3 DNA sequence: TGTGCCAGCAGTCTGTCTAGACAGTACGAGCAGTACTTC. Its protein product is CASSLSRQYEQYF.

The chain is built from TRBV10-3 and TRBJ2-1; D is uncertain. Germline-derived CDR1 and CDR2 are ENHRY and SYGVKD. Trimming took off 0 bases at V and 9 bases at J, with 9 bases between the two ends. The CDR3 runs to 13 residues. This CDR3 reads CAISESRPSEQFF. Written as DNA, the CDR3 is TGTGCCATCAGTGAGTCGAGGCCGAGTGAGCAGTTCTTC.

The genes are TRBV6-6 and TRBJ1-6, with 7 bases lining up with TRBD1. J was trimmed by 5 bases and V by 5 bases; bases with no gene match: 6. Per germline, CDR1 MNHNY and CDR2 SVGAGI (reference sequence). The CDR3 runs 15 residues. The CDR3 is CASSDTGVNNSPLHF. DNA of the CDR3: TGTGCCAGCAGTGATACAGGGGTTAATAATTCACCCCTCCACTTT.

J is TRBJ1-5 and V is TRBV6-5; D is uncertain. The CDR3 has 14 residues. The V gene's germline CDR1 is MNHEY and CDR2 SVGAGI. Trimming took 6 bases from V and 3 from J, leaving 12 bases between them. CDR3: CASSRGRINQPQHF. CDR3 nucleotide sequence: TGTGCCAGCAGCCGCGGCAGGATCAATCAGCCCCAGCATTTT.

This rearrangement joins TRBV4-3 to TRBJ2-1; D call uncertain. The CDR3 totals 16 residues. Trimming cost V 1 base and J 4 bases, with 14 bases left between them. Germline CDR1 LGHNA, CDR2 YSLEER. The CDR3 sequence: CASSQAFRAEYNEQFF. The CDR3 DNA reads TGCGCCAGCAGCCAAGCTTTTCGGGCGGAGTACAATGAGCAGTTCTTC.

This rearrangement joins TRBV19 to TRBJ1-5; 9 bases match TRBD1. Germline V lookup: CDR1 LNHDA, CDR2 SQIVND (reference sequence). Trimming took 5 bases from V and 1 from J; bases not matched to a gene: 6. The CDR3 runs 16 residues. CDR3 sequence reads: CASSSATGGSNQPQHF. CDR3 bases: TGTGCCAGTAGTTCGGCGACAGGGGGAAGCAATCAGCCCCAGCATTTT. Full variable domain (rest looked up from reference TRBV19 and TRBJ1-5): DGGITQSPKYLFRKEGQNVTLSCEQNLNHDAMYWYRQDPGQGLRLIYYSQIVNDFQKGDIAEGYSVSREKKESFPLTVTSAQKNPTAFYLCASSSATGGSNQPQHFGDGTRLSIL.

This chain connects TRBV6-5 to TRBJ1-4; D is uncertain. V was clipped by 7 bases and J by 5 bases, with 17 bases between them. Germline CDR1 and CDR2: MNHEY and SVGAGI. The CDR3 is made up of 15 amino acids. The CDR3 region is CASTLNSPQNEKLFF. In DNA form, the CDR3 reads TGTGCCAGCACCCTAAACAGCCCCCAAAATGAAAAACTGTTTTTT.

V is TRBV5-1 and J is TRBJ2-1; TRBD1 agrees at 11 bases. V was clipped by 0 bases and J by 5 bases; unmatched bases: 1. Germline assignment: CDR1 SGHRS and CDR2 YFSETQ. The CDR3 has 15 amino acids. The CDR3 DNA sequence: TGCGCCAGCAGCTTGGGGACAGGGGGCCACAATGAGCAGTTCTTC. Translation: CASSLGTGGHNEQFF. The full variable domain, in which reference TRBV5-1 and TRBJ2-1 provide the parts outside the CDR3, is KAGVTQTPRYLIKTRGQQVTLSCSPISGHRSVSWYQQTPGQGLQFLFEYFSETQRNKGNFPGRFSGRQFSNSRSEMNVSTLELGDSALYLCASSLGTGGHNEQFFGPGTRLTVL.

V usage is TRBV11-3 and J usage is TRBJ1-4; 8 bases align to TRBD1. The CDR3 runs to 15 residues. The trim removed 4 bases at V and 8 bases at J, leaving 9 bases unmatched. CDR1 is SGHNT and CDR2 is YENEEA in the germline V gene. The DNA of the CDR3 is TGTGCCAGCAGCTCCGCCGGGACAGGAGGAGAAAAACTGTTTTTT. Residues: CASSSAGTGGEKLFF.

V gene TRBV6-5 combines with J gene TRBJ1-4, with 10 positions matching TRBD1. CDR3 length equals 15 residues. The ends lost 6 bases at V and 8 bases at J; junction bases unmatched: 9. Per germline, CDR1 MNHEY and CDR2 SVGAGI. As DNA, the CDR3 is TGTGCCAGCAGACGAACTGGGACAGGGGTCGAAAAACTGTTTTTT. Protein: CASRRTGTGVEKLFF.

The genes are TRBV6-1 and TRBJ1-2; D remains unclear. The CDR3 is 13 amino acids. The germline V gene has CDR1 MNHNS and CDR2 SASEGT. The V end lost 2 bases, the J end lost 7 bases, and 11 bases lay between the germline ends. The CDR3 loop is CASSELSAGGYTF. As DNA, the CDR3 is TGTGCCAGCAGTGAACTGTCGGCCGGTGGCTACACCTTC.

The rearrangement joins TRBV15 to TRBJ1-1, with D perhaps matching TRBD1 (6 bases). Germline-derived CDR1 and CDR2 are LNHNV and YYDKDF (reference sequence). CDR3 length equals 14 residues. V shed 1 base and J shed 8 bases, with 14 bases lying between them. The CDR3 is CATSRVTGTKEAFF. The CDR3 bases are TGTGCCACCAGCAGAGTCACAGGGACAAAAGAAGCTTTCTTT.